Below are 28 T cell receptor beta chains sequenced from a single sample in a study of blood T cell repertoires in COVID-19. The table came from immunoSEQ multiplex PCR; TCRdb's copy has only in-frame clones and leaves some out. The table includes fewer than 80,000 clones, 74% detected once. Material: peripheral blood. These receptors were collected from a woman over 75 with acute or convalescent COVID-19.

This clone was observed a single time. DNA for the CDR3: TGTGCCTGGAGTGTTGGGAGGGCCGGGGAGCTGTTTTTT. Translated, it gives CAWSVGRAGELFF. This chain joins TRBV30 and TRBJ2-2; 7 bases map to TRBD2. CDR1 GTSNPN and CDR2 SVGIG come from the germline V gene (reference sequence). The V and J ends lost 0 bases and 6 bases, in that order; junction bases with no gene match: 1. This CDR3 is built from 13 residues.

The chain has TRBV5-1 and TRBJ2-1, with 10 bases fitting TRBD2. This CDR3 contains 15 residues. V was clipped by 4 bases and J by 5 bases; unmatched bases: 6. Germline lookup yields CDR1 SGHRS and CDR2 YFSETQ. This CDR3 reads CASSVTSGFDNEQFF. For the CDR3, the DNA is TGCGCCAGCAGCGTGACTAGCGGGTTCGACAATGAGCAGTTCTTC.

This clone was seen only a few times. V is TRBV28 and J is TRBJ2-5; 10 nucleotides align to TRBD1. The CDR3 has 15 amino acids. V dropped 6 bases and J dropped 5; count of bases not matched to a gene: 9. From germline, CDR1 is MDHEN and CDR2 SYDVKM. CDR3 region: CASSEATGGVETQYF. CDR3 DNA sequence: TGTGCCAGCAGCGAAGCGACAGGGGGCGTTGAGACCCAGTACTTC.

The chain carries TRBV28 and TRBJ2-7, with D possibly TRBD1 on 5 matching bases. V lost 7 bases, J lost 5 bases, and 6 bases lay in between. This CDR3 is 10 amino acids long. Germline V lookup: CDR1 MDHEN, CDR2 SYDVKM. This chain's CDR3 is CASTGNEQYF. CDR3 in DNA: TGTGCCAGCACAGGGAACGAGCAGTACTTC.

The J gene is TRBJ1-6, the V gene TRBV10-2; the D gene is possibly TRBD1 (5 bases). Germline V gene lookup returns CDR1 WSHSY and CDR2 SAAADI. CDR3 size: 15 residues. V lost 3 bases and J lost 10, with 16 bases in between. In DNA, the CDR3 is TGCGCCAGCAGTGATTTGATCAGGGAAAAATCACCCCTCCACTTT. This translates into CASSDLIREKSPLHF.

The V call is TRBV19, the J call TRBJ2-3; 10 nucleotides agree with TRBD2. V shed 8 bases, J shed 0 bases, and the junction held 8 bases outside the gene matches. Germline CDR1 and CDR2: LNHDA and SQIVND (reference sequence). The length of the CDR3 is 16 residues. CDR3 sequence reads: CASQKRTSGSTDTQYF. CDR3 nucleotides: TGTGCCAGTCAGAAACGGACTAGCGGTAGCACAGATACGCAGTATTTT.

In DNA, the CDR3 is TGTGCCAGCAGTTCTACTCCCGGGAGCAGAGCCTACGAGCAGTACTTC. It translates to CASSSTPGSRAYEQYF. The chain carries TRBV7-9 and TRBJ2-7, with D possibly matching TRBD2 (6 bases). The V and J ends lost 6 bases and 2 bases respectively, with 20 bases between them. Germline V CDR1 and CDR2: SEHNR, FQNEAQ (reference sequence). The CDR3 spans 16 residues. Combining the CDR3 with reference TRBV7-9 and TRBJ2-7 gives the whole variable domain DTGVSQNPRHKITKRGQNVTFRCDPISEHNRLYWYRQTLGQGPEFLTYFQNEAQLEKSRLLSDRFSAERPKGSFSTLEIQRTEQGDSAMYLCASSSTPGSRAYEQYFGPGTRLTVT.

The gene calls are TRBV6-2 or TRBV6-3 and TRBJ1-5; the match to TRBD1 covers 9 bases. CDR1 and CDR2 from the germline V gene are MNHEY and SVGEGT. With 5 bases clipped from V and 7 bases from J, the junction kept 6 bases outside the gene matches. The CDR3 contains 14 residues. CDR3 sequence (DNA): TGTGCCAGCAGTGGGACAGGGACGGTACAGCCCCAGCATTTT. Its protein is CASSGTGTVQPQHF.

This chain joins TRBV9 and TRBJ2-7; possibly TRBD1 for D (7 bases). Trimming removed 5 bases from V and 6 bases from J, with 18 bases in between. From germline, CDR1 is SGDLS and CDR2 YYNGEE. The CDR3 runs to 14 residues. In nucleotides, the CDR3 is TGTGCCAGCAGTCCCTTTTGGAGGGGGCGCGAGCAGTACTTC. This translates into CASSPFWRGREQYF.

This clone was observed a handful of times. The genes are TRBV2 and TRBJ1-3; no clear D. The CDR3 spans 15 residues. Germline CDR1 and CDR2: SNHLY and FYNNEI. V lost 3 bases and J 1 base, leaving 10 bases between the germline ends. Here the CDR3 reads CASSEVRGSGNTIYF. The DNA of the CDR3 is TGTGCCAGCAGTGAGGTCCGGGGATCTGGAAACACCATATATTTT.

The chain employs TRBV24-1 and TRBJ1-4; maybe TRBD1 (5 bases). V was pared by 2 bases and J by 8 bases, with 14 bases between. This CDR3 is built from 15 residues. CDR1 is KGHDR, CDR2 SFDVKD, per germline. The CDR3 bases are TGTGCCACCAGTGATTCGGTCGATGACAGAGAAAAACTGTTTTTT. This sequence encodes CATSDSVDDREKLFF.

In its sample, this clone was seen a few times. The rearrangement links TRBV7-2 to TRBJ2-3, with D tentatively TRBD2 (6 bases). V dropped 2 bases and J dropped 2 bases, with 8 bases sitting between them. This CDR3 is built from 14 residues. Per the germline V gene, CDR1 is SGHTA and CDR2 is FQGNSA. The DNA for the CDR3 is TGTGCCAGCAGCTTATGGCGGGACACAGATACGCAGTATTTT. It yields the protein CASSLWRDTDTQYF.

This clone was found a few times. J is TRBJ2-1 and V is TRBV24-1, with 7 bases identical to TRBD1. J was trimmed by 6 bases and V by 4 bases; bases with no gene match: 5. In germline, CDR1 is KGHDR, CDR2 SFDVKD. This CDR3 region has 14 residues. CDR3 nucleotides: TGTGCCACCAGTGACCCGGGACAGATCAATGAGCAGTTCTTC. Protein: CATSDPGQINEQFF.

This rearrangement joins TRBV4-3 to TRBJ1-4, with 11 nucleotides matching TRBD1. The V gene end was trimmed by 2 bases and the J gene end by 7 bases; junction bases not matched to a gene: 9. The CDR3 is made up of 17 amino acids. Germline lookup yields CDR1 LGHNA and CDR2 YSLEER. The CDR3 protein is CASSQNPGQGVGEKLFF. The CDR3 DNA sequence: TGCGCCAGCAGCCAAAACCCGGGACAGGGGGTTGGTGAAAAACTGTTTTTT.

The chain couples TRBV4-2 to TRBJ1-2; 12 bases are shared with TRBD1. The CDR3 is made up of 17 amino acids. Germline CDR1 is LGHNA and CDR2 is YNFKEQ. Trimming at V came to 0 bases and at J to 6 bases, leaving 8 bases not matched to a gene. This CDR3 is CASSQEVGDRGRNGYTF. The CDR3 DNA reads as TGTGCCAGCAGCCAAGAGGTGGGGGACAGGGGGCGAAATGGCTACACCTTC.

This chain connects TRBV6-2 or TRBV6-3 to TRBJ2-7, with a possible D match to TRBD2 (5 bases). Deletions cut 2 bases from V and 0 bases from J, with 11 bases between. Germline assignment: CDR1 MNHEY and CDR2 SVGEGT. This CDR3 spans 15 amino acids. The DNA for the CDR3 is TGTGCCAGCAGTTACGGGTCGGGGATCTCCTACGAGCAGTACTTC. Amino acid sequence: CASSYGSGISYEQYF.

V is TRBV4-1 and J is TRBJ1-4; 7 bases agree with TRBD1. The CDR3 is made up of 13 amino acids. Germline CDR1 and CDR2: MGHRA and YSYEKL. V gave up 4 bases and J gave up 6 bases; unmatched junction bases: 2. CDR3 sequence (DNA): TGCGCCAGCAGCCCGGGGACAGATGAAAAACTGTTTTTT. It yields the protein CASSPGTDEKLFF.

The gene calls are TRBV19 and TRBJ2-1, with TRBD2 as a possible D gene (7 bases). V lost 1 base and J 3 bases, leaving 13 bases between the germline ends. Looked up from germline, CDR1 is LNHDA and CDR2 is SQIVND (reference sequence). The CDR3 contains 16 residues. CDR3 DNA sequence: TGTGCCAGTAGTATAGCGGGAGGACAGATCTACAATGAGCAGTTCTTC. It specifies CASSIAGGQIYNEQFF.

The CDR3 DNA reads TGTGCCAGCAGGACTAGCGCCGAATCCTACGAGCAGTACTTC. It codes for CASRTSAESYEQYF. The J gene is TRBJ2-7, the V gene TRBV7-8, with 8 bases that match TRBD2. The CDR3 is made up of 14 amino acids. CDR1 is SGHVS and CDR2 is FQNEAQ in the germline V gene. V shed 6 bases and J 1 base; nucleotides not matched to a gene: 5.

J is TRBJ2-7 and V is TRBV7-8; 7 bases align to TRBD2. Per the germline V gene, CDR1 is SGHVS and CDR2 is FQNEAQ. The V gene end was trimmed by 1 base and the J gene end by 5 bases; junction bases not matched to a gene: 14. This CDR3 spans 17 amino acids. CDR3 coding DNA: TGTGCCAGCAGCTTAGAGAGGTGGGAGGGCCCATTAGACGAGCAGTACTTC. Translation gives CASSLERWEGPLDEQYF.

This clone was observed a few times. The CDR3: CASSLVGGGGTGELFF. The CDR3 DNA is TGTGCCAGCAGCTTAGTTGGAGGGGGCGGGACCGGGGAGCTGTTTTTT. This chain links TRBV7-2 with TRBJ2-2, with D perhaps matching TRBD1 (7 bases). This CDR3 region has 16 residues. Germline CDR1 SGHTA, CDR2 FQGNSA. V gave up 1 base and J gave up 5 bases, with 14 bases separating them.

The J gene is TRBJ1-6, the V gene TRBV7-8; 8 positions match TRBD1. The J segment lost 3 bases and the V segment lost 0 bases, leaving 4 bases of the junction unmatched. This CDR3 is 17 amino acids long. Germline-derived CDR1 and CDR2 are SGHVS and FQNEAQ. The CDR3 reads CASSLALGQGYNSPLHF. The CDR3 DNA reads TGTGCCAGCAGCTTAGCGCTAGGACAGGGCTATAATTCACCCCTCCACTTT.

The DNA for the CDR3 is TGTGCCAGCAGTGAAACCCGGGAGCCAGATACGCAGTATTTT. This gives the protein CASSETREPDTQYF. V and J are TRBV25-1 and TRBJ2-3; tentative D call: TRBD2 (6 bases). CDR1 is MGHDK, CDR2 SYGVNS, per germline. This CDR3 comprises 14 residues. V gave up 2 bases and J gave up 4 bases, with 10 bases separating them.

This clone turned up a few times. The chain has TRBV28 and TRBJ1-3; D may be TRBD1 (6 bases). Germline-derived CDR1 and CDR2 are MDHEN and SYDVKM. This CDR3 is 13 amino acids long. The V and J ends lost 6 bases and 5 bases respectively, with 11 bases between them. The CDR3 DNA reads TGTGCCAGCAGAACGACAGGAAGAAACACCATATATTTT. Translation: CASRTTGRNTIYF.

CDR3 coding DNA: TGTGCCAGTACTTCGAGGGTAACCTACAATGAGCAGTTCTTC. As protein: CASTSRVTYNEQFF. The gene calls are TRBV19 and TRBJ2-1; maybe TRBD2 (5 bases). Germline V gene data show CDR1 as LNHDA and CDR2 as SQIVND (reference sequence). Trimming took off 7 bases at V and 2 bases at J, with 12 bases between the two ends. This CDR3 is built from 14 residues.

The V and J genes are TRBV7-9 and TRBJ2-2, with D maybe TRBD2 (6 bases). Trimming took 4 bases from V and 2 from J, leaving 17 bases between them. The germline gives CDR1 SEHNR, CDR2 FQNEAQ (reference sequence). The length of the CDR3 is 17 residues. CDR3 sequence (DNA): TGTGCCAGCAGCTCCCCGGGGGTTGTGTTTAACACCGGGGAGCTGTTTTTT. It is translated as CASSSPGVVFNTGELFF.

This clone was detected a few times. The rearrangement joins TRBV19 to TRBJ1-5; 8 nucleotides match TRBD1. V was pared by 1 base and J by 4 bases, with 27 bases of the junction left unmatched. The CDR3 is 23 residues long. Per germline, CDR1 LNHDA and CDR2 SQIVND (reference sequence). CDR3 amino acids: CASSIAPRQGGGGQGALNQPQHF. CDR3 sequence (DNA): TGTGCCAGTAGTATAGCCCCTAGACAGGGCGGCGGCGGTCAGGGGGCCCTAAATCAGCCCCAGCATTTT.

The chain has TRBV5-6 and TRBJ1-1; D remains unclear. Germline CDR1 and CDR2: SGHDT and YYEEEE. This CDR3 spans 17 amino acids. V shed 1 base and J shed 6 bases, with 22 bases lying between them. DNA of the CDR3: TGTGCCAGCAGCTTGCCCCTACCGAGGAGAGGTGGCGCTGAAGCTTTCTTT. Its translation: CASSLPLPRRGGAEAFF.